The 9 T cell receptor beta chains below come from one sample, sequenced in a study of Graves' ophthalmopathy and Graves' hyperthyroidism. RNA served as the template for amplifying TCR beta CDR3 regions. First-round RT-PCR used HTBI primers; second-round multiplex PCR followed. TCRdb recomputed calls from the multiplex PCR reads with MiXCR, one row per CDR3 protein. The sample records hundreds of thousands of distinct CDR3 sequences, approximately 14% being singletons. The sample comprised blood. Source of these receptors: a woman between 25 and 40 years old with Graves' ophthalmopathy.

This clonotype was seen repeatedly, ten times or more. The genes are TRBV6-5 and TRBJ1-1, with D possibly matching TRBD1 (5 bases). The CDR3 consists of 15 residues. Germline loops: CDR1 MNHEY, CDR2 SVGAGI. Trimming took off 5 bases at V and 3 bases at J, with 16 bases between the two ends. In DNA form, the CDR3 reads TGTGCCAGCAGTACCGAATACCGGGGGGACACTGAAGCTTTCTTT. It encodes CASSTEYRGDTEAFF.

This chain links TRBV11-1 with TRBJ2-1; 10 bases fit TRBD2. V dropped 3 bases and J dropped 4; count of bases not matched to a gene: 3. The CDR3 extends over 15 amino acids. CDR1 and CDR2 (germline): SGHAT, FQDESV (reference sequence). The CDR3 protein is CASSFSGRPYNEQFF. In DNA, the CDR3 is TGTGCCAGCAGCTTTAGCGGGAGGCCTTACAATGAGCAGTTCTTC.

This clonotype was found many times. The chain joins TRBV28 to TRBJ2-7; 8 bases are shared with TRBD1. The V and J ends lost 6 bases and 5 bases, in that order; junction bases with no gene match: 9. Germline CDR1 MDHEN, CDR2 SYDVKM. The CDR3 covers 14 residues. CDR3 sequence reads: CASRWGQGANEQYF. The CDR3 DNA sequence: TGTGCCAGCAGATGGGGCCAGGGGGCAAACGAGCAGTACTTC.

This clonotype was seen a handful of times. V and J are TRBV10-3 and TRBJ2-7; D call uncertain. CDR3 length equals 13 residues. Trimming pared 2 bases from V and 4 bases from J, leaving 9 bases between. The germline V gene has CDR1 ENHRY and CDR2 SYGVKD. As DNA, the CDR3 is TGTGCCATCAGTGAGGGCAGCCCGTACGAGCAGTACTTC. Its protein product is CAISEGSPYEQYF.

This clonotype was picked up many times. This sequence joins TRBV29-1 and TRBJ1-3, with unresolved D. Germline CDR1 and CDR2: SQVTM and ANQGSEA. V was trimmed by 8 bases and J by 4 bases, leaving 9 bases between them. This CDR3 is built from 11 residues. The CDR3 reads CSLRMGNTIYF. DNA for the CDR3: TGCAGCCTAAGGATGGGAAACACCATATATTTT.

This clonotype was seen ten or more times. The CDR3 sequence is CASSEDMGIGSAEAFF. The CDR3 nucleotides are TGTGCCAGCAGTGAAGATATGGGGATTGGGAGCGCTGAAGCTTTCTTT. The rearrangement joins TRBV6-1 to TRBJ1-1; D remains ambiguous. CDR1 MNHNS and CDR2 SASEGT come from the germline V gene. The CDR3 totals 16 residues. V lost 1 base to trimming and J lost 6 bases, with 18 bases between them.

This clonotype showed up many times. The V call is TRBV27, the J call TRBJ2-7; D unresolved. CDR1 is MNHEY, CDR2 SMNVEV, per germline (reference sequence). Trimming stripped 7 bases from V and 3 bases from J, with 10 bases between. The CDR3 has 12 amino acids. CDR3 sequence: CASKDGNYEQYF. The DNA for the CDR3 is TGTGCCAGCAAAGACGGCAACTACGAGCAGTACTTC.

There are many counts of this clonotype. The V gene is TRBV27, the J gene TRBJ1-1, with TRBD1 as a possible D gene (5 bases). The CDR3 is 14 amino acids. V was pared by 2 bases and J by 4 bases, with 11 bases between. The germline V gene has CDR1 MNHEY and CDR2 SMNVEV (reference sequence). The CDR3 coding sequence is TGTGCCAGCAGTTTAAGTGGGACGGGCACTGAAGCTTTCTTT. This codes for CASSLSGTGTEAFF.

J is TRBJ1-6 and V is TRBV30, with D hard to call. Looked up from germline, CDR1 is GTSNPN and CDR2 is SVGIG (reference sequence). The CDR3 has 13 amino acids. V gave up 6 bases and J gave up 0 bases, with 6 bases separating them. CDR3 region: CACRSSYNSPLHF. CDR3 DNA: TGTGCCTGTCGAAGCTCCTATAATTCACCCCTCCACTTT.